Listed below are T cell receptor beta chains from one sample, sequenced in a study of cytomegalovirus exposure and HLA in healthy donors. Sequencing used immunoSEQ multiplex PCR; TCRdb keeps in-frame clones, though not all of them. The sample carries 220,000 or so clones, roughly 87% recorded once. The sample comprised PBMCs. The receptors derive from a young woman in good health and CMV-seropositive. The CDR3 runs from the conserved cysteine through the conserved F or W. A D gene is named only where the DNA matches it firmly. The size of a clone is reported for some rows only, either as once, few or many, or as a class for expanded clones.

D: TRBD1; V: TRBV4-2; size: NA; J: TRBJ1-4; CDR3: CASSLSPGQVATNEKLFF; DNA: TGTGCCAGCAGCCTGTCTCCGGGACAGGTGGCAACTAATGAAAAACTGTTTTTT
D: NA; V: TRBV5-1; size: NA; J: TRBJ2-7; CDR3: CASSLMTGVYEQYF; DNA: TGCGCCAGCAGCCTGATGACAGGTGTCTACGAGCAGTACTTC
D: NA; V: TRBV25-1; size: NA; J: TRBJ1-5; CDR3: CASSETGSILQPQHF; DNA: TGTGCCAGCAGTGAAACAGGGTCGATCCTTCAGCCCCAGCATTTT
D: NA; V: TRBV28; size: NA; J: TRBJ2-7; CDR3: CASSRSPGWEQYF; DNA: TGTGCCAGCAGTCGCAGTCCCGGGTGGGAGCAGTACTTC
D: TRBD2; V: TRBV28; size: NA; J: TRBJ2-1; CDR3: CASSSLGGLARNNEQFF; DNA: TGTGCCAGCAGTAGTCTAGGGGGACTAGCGCGAAACAATGAGCAGTTCTTC
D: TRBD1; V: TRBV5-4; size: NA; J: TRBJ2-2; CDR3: CASSLVQGATGELFF; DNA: TGTGCCAGCAGCTTGGTACAGGGGGCGACCGGGGAGCTGTTTTTT
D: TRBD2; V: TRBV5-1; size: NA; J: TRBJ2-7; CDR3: CASSLRREASYEQYF; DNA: TGCGCCAGCAGCTTGAGGCGGGAGGCCTCCTACGAGCAGTACTTC
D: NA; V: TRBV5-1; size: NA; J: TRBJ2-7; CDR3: CASSLNRETGRYEQYF; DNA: TGCGCCAGCAGCTTGAATCGGGAGACAGGGCGATACGAGCAGTACTTC
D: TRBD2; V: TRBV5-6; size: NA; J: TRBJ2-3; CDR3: CASSLAGGFTDTQYF; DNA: TGTGCCAGCAGTCTGGCGGGGGGATTCACAGATACGCAGTATTTT
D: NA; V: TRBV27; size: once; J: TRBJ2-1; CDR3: CASSPLSSSYNEQFF; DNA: TGTGCCAGCAGTCCTCTTTCGAGCTCCTACAATGAGCAGTTCTTC
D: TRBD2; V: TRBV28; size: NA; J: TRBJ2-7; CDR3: CASSLYAGASYEQYF; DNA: TGTGCCAGCAGTTTATATGCGGGAGCCTCCTACGAGCAGTACTTC